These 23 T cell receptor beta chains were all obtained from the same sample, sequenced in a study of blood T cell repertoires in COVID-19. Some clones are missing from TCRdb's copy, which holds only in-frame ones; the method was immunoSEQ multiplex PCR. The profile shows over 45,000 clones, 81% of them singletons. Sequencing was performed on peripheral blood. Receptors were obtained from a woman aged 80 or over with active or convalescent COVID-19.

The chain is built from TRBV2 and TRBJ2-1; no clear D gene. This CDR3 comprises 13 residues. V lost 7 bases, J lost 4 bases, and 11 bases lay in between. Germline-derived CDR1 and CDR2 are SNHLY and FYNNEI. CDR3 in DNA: TGTGCCAGCATCGCAGCGCCGTACAATGAGCAGTTCTTC. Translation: CASIAAPYNEQFF. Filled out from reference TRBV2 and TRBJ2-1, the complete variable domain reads EPEVTQTPSHQVTQMGQEVILRCVPISNHLYFYWYRQILGQKVEFLVSFYNNEISEKSEIFDDQFSVERPDGSNFTLKIRSTKLEDSAMYFCASIAAPYNEQFFGPGTRLTVL.

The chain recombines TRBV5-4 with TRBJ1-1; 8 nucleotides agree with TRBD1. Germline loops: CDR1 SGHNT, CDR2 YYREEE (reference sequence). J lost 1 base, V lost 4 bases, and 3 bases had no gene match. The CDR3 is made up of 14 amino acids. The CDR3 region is CASSLDRGNTEAFF. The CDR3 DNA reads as TGTGCCAGCAGCCTAGACAGGGGGAACACTGAAGCTTTCTTT.

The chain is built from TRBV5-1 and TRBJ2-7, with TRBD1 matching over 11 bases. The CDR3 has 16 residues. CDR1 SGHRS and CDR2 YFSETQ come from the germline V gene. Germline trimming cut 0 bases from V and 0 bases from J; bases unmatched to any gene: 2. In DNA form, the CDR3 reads TGCGCCAGCAGCTTGGGGGACAGGGGGTTCTCCTACGAGCAGTACTTC. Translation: CASSLGDRGFSYEQYF.

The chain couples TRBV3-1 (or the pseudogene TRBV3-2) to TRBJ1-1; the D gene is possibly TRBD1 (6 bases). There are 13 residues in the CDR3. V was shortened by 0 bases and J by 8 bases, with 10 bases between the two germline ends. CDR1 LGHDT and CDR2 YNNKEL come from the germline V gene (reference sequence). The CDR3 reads CASSQDGTREAFF. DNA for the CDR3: TGTGCCAGCAGCCAAGATGGGACACGGGAAGCTTTCTTT.

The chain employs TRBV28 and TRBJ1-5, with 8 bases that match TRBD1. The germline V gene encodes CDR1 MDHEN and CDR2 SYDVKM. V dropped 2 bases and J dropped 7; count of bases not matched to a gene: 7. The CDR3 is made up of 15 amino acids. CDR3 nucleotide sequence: TGTGCCAGCAGTTTAGGACAGGGCTTTCGGCAGCCCCAGCATTTT. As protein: CASSLGQGFRQPQHF.

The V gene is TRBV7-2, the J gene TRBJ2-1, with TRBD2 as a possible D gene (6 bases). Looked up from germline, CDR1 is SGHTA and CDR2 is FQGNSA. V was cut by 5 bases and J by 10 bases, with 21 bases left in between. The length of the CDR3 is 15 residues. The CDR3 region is CASSGGTPGWGEQFF. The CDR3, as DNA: TGTGCCAGCAGCGGGGGGACCCCTGGTTGGGGGGAGCAGTTCTTC.

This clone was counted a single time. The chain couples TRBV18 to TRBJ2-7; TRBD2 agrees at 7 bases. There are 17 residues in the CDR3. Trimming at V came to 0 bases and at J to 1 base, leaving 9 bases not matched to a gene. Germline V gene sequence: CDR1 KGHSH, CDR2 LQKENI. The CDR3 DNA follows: TGTGCCAGCTCACCACCGAGGGCCAGGGAGGGATCCTACGAGCAGTACTTC. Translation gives CASSPPRAREGSYEQYF.

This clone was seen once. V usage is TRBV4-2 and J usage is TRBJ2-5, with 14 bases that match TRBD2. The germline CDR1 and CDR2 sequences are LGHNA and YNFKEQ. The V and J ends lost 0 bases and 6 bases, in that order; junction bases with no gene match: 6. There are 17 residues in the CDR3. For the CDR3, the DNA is TGTGCCAGCAGCCAAGACTCCTGGACTAGCGGGGGGCAGACCCAGTACTTC. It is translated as CASSQDSWTSGGQTQYF.

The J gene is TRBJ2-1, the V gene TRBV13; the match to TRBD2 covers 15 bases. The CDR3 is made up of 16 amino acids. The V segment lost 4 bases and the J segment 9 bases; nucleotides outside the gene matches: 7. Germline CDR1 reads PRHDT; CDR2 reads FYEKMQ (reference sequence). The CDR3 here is CASSSRTSGGASEQFF. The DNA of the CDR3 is TGTGCCAGCAGCTCCCGGACTAGCGGGGGGGCGAGTGAGCAGTTCTTC.

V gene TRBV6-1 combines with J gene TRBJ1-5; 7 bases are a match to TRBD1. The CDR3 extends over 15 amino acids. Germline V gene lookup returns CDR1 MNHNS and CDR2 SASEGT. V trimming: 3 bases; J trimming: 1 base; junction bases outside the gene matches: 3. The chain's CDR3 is CASSDGTVSNQPQHF. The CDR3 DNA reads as TGTGCCAGCAGTGACGGGACAGTAAGCAATCAGCCCCAGCATTTT.

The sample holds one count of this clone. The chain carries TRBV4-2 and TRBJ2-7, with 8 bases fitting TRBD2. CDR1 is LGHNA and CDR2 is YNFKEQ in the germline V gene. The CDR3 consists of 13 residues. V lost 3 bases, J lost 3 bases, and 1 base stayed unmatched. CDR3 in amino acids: CASSHGGGYEQYF. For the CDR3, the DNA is TGTGCCAGCAGCCACGGGGGGGGCTACGAGCAGTACTTC.

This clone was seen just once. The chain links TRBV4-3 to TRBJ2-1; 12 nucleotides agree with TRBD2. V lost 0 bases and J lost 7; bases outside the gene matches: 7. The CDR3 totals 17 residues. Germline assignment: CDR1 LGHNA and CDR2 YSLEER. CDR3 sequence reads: CASSQEPPSGGANEQFF. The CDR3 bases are TGCGCCAGCAGCCAAGAGCCCCCTAGCGGGGGGGCTAATGAGCAGTTCTTC.

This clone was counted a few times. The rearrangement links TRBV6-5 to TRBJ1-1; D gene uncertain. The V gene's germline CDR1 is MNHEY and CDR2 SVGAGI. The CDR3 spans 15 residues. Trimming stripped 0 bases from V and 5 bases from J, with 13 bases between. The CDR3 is CASSYSGGGWTEAFF. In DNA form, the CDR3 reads TGTGCCAGCAGTTACTCGGGAGGAGGATGGACTGAAGCTTTCTTT.

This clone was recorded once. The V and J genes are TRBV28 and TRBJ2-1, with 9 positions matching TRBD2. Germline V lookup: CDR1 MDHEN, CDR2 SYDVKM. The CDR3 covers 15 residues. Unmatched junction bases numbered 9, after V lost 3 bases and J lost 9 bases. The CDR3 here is CASSLVWRGGGEQFF. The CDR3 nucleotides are TGTGCCAGCAGTTTGGTCTGGCGGGGGGGTGGTGAGCAGTTCTTC.

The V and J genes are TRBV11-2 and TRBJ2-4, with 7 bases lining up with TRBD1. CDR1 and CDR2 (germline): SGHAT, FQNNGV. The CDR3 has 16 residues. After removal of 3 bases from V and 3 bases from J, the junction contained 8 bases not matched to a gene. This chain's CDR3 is CASSLGQPVIKNIQYF. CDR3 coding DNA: TGTGCCAGCAGCTTGGGACAGCCAGTTATCAAAAACATTCAGTACTTC.

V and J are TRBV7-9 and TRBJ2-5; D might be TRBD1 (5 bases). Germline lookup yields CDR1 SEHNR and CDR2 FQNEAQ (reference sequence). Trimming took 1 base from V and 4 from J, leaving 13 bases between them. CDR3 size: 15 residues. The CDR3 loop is CASSLVLQGGETQYF. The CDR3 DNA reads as TGTGCCAGCAGCTTAGTCCTGCAGGGCGGAGAGACCCAGTACTTC.

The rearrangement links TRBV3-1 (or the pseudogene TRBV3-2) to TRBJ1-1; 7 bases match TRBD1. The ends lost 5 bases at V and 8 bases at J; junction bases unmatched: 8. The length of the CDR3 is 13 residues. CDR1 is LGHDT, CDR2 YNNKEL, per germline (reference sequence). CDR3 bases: TGTGCCAGCAGCGAAAGGGGGCCGTCGGAAGCTTTCTTT. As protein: CASSERGPSEAFF.

In DNA form, the CDR3 reads TGTGCCAGCAGTTCCCCCCCCGGCGAGCAGTACTTC. As protein: CASSSPPGEQYF. The chain couples TRBV6-5 to TRBJ2-7, with no clear D. The CDR3 length is 12 residues. Trimming left V 4 bases short and J 6 bases short, with 10 bases between. Germline loops: CDR1 MNHEY, CDR2 SVGAGI.

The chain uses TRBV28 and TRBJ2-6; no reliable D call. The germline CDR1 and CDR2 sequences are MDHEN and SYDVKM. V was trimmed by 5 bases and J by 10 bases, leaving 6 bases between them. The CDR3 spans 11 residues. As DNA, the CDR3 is TGTGCCAGCAGTACATTAAACGTCCTGACTTTC. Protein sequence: CASSTLNVLTF.

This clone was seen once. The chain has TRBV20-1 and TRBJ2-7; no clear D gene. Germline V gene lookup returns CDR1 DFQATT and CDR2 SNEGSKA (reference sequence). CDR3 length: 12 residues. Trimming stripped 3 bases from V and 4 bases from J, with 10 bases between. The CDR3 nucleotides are TGCAGTGCTAGTCTATCCGGGTACGAGCAGTACTTC. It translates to CSASLSGYEQYF.

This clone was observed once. The CDR3 DNA follows: TGTGCCAGCAGCGTACAAGGGGCCAACGTCCTGACTTTC. Protein product: CASSVQGANVLTF. This chain connects TRBV9 to TRBJ2-6; D is uncertain. The germline V gene encodes CDR1 SGDLS and CDR2 YYNGEE. V dropped 1 base and J dropped 4 bases, with 3 bases sitting between them. The CDR3 covers 13 residues. Together with reference TRBV9 and TRBJ2-6, the CDR3 gives the full variable domain: DSGVTQTPKHLITATGQRVTLRCSPRSGDLSVYWYQQSLDQGLQFLIQYYNGEERAKGNILERFSAQQFPDLHSELNLSSLELGDSALYFCASSVQGANVLTFGAGSRLTVL.

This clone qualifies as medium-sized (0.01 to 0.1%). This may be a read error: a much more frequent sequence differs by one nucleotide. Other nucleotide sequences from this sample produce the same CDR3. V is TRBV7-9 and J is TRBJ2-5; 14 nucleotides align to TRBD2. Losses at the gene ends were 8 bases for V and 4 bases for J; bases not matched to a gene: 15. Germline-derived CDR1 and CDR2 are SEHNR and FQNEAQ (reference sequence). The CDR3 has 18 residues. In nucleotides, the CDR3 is TGTGCCAGCTGGGGGACTAGCGGGGGCCCCCGCCACGGAGAGACCCAGTACTTC. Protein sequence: CASWGTSGGPRHGETQYF. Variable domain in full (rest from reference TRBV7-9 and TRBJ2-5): DTGVSQNPRHKITKRGQNVTFRCDPISEHNRLYWYRQTLGQGPEFLTYFQNEAQLEKSRLLSDRFSAERPKGSFSTLEIQRTEQGDSAMYLCASWGTSGGPRHGETQYFGPGTRLLVL.

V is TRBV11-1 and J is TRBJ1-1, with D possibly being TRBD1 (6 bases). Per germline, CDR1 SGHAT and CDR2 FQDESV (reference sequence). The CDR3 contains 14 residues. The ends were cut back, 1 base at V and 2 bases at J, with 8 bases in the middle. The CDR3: CASSLGQANTEAFF. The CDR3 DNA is TGTGCCAGCAGCTTAGGACAGGCTAACACTGAAGCTTTCTTT.